The 30 T cell receptor beta chains in this list originate from one sample, sequenced in a study of shared clonotypes between healthy human individuals. Profiled with immunoSEQ multiplex PCR; TCRdb holds only in-frame clones, not every one. Here the sample spans about 2 million clones, roughly 96% being singletons. Sequencing used naive CD4+ T cells sorted from blood. Described subset: CD45RA+ positively selected. These receptors were collected from a man younger than 30 in good health.

This chain links TRBV6-1 with TRBJ2-7; 7 bases are a match to TRBD1. The germline V gene encodes CDR1 MNHNS and CDR2 SASEGT. This CDR3 has 15 residues. Trimming at V came to 3 bases and at J to 3 bases, leaving 8 bases not matched to a gene. CDR3 protein: CASSDSGTAFYEQYF. In DNA, the CDR3 is TGTGCCAGCAGTGACTCCGGGACAGCCTTCTACGAGCAGTACTTC.

The CDR3 spells CASKKVQTEAFF. The CDR3 DNA follows: TGTGCCAGCAAGAAGGTCCAGACTGAAGCTTTCTTT. The genes are TRBV6-4 and TRBJ1-1; D gene unclear. V lost 7 bases, J lost 5 bases, and 11 bases lay in between. The CDR3 covers 12 residues. Germline loops: CDR1 MRHNA, CDR2 SNTAGT.

A single count supports this clone. This chain connects TRBV5-1 to TRBJ2-3; possibly TRBD1 for D (5 bases). Germline V gives CDR1 SGHRS, CDR2 YFSETQ. The CDR3 consists of 15 residues. V lost 0 bases and J 2 bases, leaving 10 bases between the germline ends. Written as DNA, the CDR3 is TGCGCCAGCAGCTTGGCAACGACAGACACAGATACGCAGTATTTT. Its translation: CASSLATTDTDTQYF.

This clone was counted between two and nine times. This chain links TRBV7-9 with TRBJ2-2; D remains ambiguous. From germline, CDR1 is SEHNR and CDR2 FQNEAQ (reference sequence). Trimming took 5 bases from V and 5 from J, leaving 6 bases between them. The CDR3 spans 12 residues. The CDR3 reads CASSKETGELFF. Written as DNA, the CDR3 is TGTGCCAGCAGCAAGGAGACCGGGGAGCTGTTTTTT. The whole variable domain, filled in from reference TRBV7-9 and TRBJ2-2, reads DTGVSQNPRHKITKRGQNVTFRCDPISEHNRLYWYRQTLGQGPEFLTYFQNEAQLEKSRLLSDRFSAERPKGSFSTLEIQRTEQGDSAMYLCASSKETGELFFGEGSRLTVL.

This chain uses TRBV11-2 with TRBJ2-3, with unresolved D. Germline V gives CDR1 SGHAT, CDR2 FQNNGV. V gave up 2 bases and J gave up 4 bases, with 4 bases separating them. The CDR3 totals 12 residues. In DNA, the CDR3 is TGTGCCAGCAGCTTAAAGTCAGATACGCAGTATTTT. It codes for CASSLKSDTQYF.

The chain is built from TRBV19 and TRBJ2-6; D is unclear. CDR1 is LNHDA, CDR2 SQIVND, per germline (reference sequence). V was shortened by 5 bases and J by 2 bases, with 10 bases between the two germline ends. This CDR3 spans 15 amino acids. As DNA, the CDR3 is TGTGCCAGTAGTCCACAGTCTACTGGGGCCAACGTCCTGACTTTC. Translation: CASSPQSTGANVLTF.

V is TRBV6-1 and J is TRBJ2-2; TRBD1 aligns across 12 bases. Germline CDR1 and CDR2: MNHNS and SASEGT. The CDR3 length is 14 residues. The V segment lost 6 bases and the J segment 8 bases; nucleotides outside the gene matches: 4. The CDR3 nucleotides are TGTGCCAGCAGGGGACAGGGGGCTTTAGGGGAGCTGTTTTTT. Translated: CASRGQGALGELFF.

Only one count was recorded for this clone. V and J are TRBV10-3 and TRBJ1-2, with D tentatively TRBD1 (5 bases). The V end lost 4 bases, the J end lost 2 bases, and 14 bases lay between the germline ends. Per the germline V gene, CDR1 is ENHRY and CDR2 is SYGVKD. The CDR3 has 15 amino acids. DNA of the CDR3: TGTGCCATCAGTGCCTTGTCGGGGCGGAACTATGGCTACACCTTC. Encoded protein: CAISALSGRNYGYTF.

The genes are TRBV9 and TRBJ1-4; D perhaps matches TRBD1 (5 bases). CDR3 length equals 17 residues. V lost 0 bases, J lost 8 bases, and 20 bases lay in between. CDR1 SGDLS and CDR2 YYNGEE come from the germline V gene. CDR3 sequence (DNA): TGTGCCAGCAGCGTAGCCCCCCAGGGCAGCGGAATCGAAAAACTGTTTTTT. This sequence encodes CASSVAPQGSGIEKLFF.

This rearrangement joins TRBV27 to TRBJ1-2, with D possibly TRBD1 on 6 matching bases. Germline values: CDR1 MNHEY, CDR2 SMNVEV (reference sequence). With 1 base removed from V and 2 bases from J, the gap between germline ends came to 11 bases. This CDR3 is built from 15 residues. The CDR3 bases are TGTGCCAGCAGTTTATGGGCTACAGGGAACTATGGCTACACCTTC. Amino acids: CASSLWATGNYGYTF.

Notes on this clone: This same CDR3 is encoded by further DNA sequences in the sample. The chain is built from TRBV6-5 and TRBJ2-7; TRBD1 agrees at 9 bases. The junction had 3 bases not matched to a gene; V was cut back by 0 bases and J by 3 bases. The CDR3 extends over 15 amino acids. CDR1 is MNHEY and CDR2 is SVGAGI in the germline V gene. CDR3: CASSYSGQGIYEQYF. CDR3 nucleotides: TGTGCCAGCAGTTACTCTGGACAGGGGATCTACGAGCAGTACTTC.

The chain couples TRBV19 to TRBJ2-2; 8 positions agree with TRBD1. V lost 6 bases, J lost 13 bases, and 13 bases stayed unmatched. Germline V lookup: CDR1 LNHDA, CDR2 SQIVND (reference sequence). This CDR3 is 14 amino acids long. Here the CDR3 reads CASRTQGARPGLFF. The CDR3 DNA sequence: TGTGCCAGTAGGACCCAGGGGGCGCGGCCCGGGCTGTTTTTT.

The V gene is TRBV27, the J gene TRBJ1-2; no definite D call. Germline V gives CDR1 MNHEY, CDR2 SMNVEV (reference sequence). Deletions cut 2 bases from V and 6 bases from J, with 7 bases between. This CDR3 comprises 12 residues. This CDR3 is CASSLGGDGYTF. In nucleotides, the CDR3 is TGTGCCAGCAGTTTAGGAGGCGATGGCTACACCTTC.

This chain joins TRBV7-9 and TRBJ1-2; D might be TRBD1 (5 bases). This CDR3 is 16 amino acids long. The V end was cut by 3 bases, the J end by 4 bases, with 18 bases between. Looked up from germline, CDR1 is SEHNR and CDR2 is FQNEAQ (reference sequence). The CDR3 loop reads CASSFAGTLVGYGYTF. CDR3 DNA: TGTGCCAGCAGCTTCGCCGGGACGTTAGTTGGCTATGGCTACACCTTC. The variable domain in full, completed from reference TRBV7-9 and TRBJ1-2, reads DTGVSQNPRHKITKRGQNVTFRCDPISEHNRLYWYRQTLGQGPEFLTYFQNEAQLEKSRLLSDRFSAERPKGSFSTLEIQRTEQGDSAMYLCASSFAGTLVGYGYTFGSGTRLTVV.

About this clone: Other DNA sequences from this sample encode an identical CDR3 as well. The chain uses TRBV5-1 and TRBJ2-7; unclear D gene. CDR3 length: 14 residues. The germline gives CDR1 SGHRS, CDR2 YFSETQ. V lost 0 bases and J lost 1, with 8 bases in between. DNA for the CDR3: TGCGCCAGCAGCTTGGCGGGTAATTCCTACGAGCAGTACTTC. It translates to CASSLAGNSYEQYF.

CDR3 residues: CASSLAGTSGQFF. The CDR3 nucleotides are TGTGCCAGCAGCTTAGCCGGGACTAGCGGGCAGTTCTTC. This chain links TRBV7-6 with TRBJ2-1; 11 bases agree with TRBD2. The CDR3 runs 13 residues. CDR1 is SGHVS and CDR2 is FNYEAQ in the germline V gene. V shed 0 bases, J shed 12 bases, and the junction held 1 base outside the gene matches.

This chain connects TRBV19 to TRBJ2-3; the D gene is possibly TRBD1 (6 bases). Germline CDR1 is LNHDA and CDR2 is SQIVND (reference sequence). V gave up 5 bases and J gave up 7 bases, with 16 bases separating them. The CDR3 loop spans 14 amino acids. The CDR3 DNA reads TGTGCCAGTAGTGACGCCGGGACATCAAATACGCAGTATTTT. Amino acid sequence: CASSDAGTSNTQYF.

The chain employs TRBV7-2 and TRBJ2-2; no reliable D call. Germline loops: CDR1 SGHTA, CDR2 FQGNSA. The CDR3 is made up of 16 amino acids. Trimming left V 1 base short and J 1 base short, with 10 bases between. The CDR3: CASSLVAPLNTGELFF. For the CDR3, the DNA is TGTGCCAGCAGCTTAGTGGCCCCATTGAACACCGGGGAGCTGTTTTTT.

This clone was observed a single time. This chain uses TRBV11-2 with TRBJ1-2, with D possibly TRBD1 on 5 matching bases. V lost 3 bases to trimming and J lost 1 base, with 9 bases between them. The germline V gene has CDR1 SGHAT and CDR2 FQNNGV. This CDR3 is built from 14 residues. CDR3 sequence: CASSFDRFNYGYTF. The DNA of the CDR3 is TGTGCCAGCAGCTTTGACAGATTTAACTATGGCTACACCTTC.

The chain uses TRBV5-1 and TRBJ2-5, with 10 bases matching TRBD1. The V segment lost 4 bases and the J segment 5 bases; nucleotides outside the gene matches: 11. The CDR3 totals 16 residues. Germline V gene sequence: CDR1 SGHRS, CDR2 YFSETQ. CDR3 nucleotide sequence: TGCGCCAGCAGCACAATACAGACAGGGGGCGGTGAGACCCAGTACTTC. Its translation is CASSTIQTGGGETQYF.

The chain recombines TRBV2 with TRBJ2-7; 11 bases line up with TRBD2. CDR3 size: 15 residues. Germline values: CDR1 SNHLY, CDR2 FYNNEI. V trimming: 6 bases; J trimming: 1 base; junction bases outside the gene matches: 5. The DNA for the CDR3 is TGTGCCAGCAGGAGGACTAGCGGGCCTTCCTACGAGCAGTACTTC. Encoded protein: CASRRTSGPSYEQYF.

This chain uses TRBV7-3 with TRBJ2-3; D is possibly TRBD1 or TRBD2 (6 bases each). Per germline, CDR1 SGHTA and CDR2 FQGTGA. Trimming stripped 1 base from V and 0 bases from J, with 11 bases between. CDR3 length equals 16 residues. DNA of the CDR3: TGTGCCAGCAGCTTAAGACCGGGGGCCAGCACAGATACGCAGTATTTT. Translation gives CASSLRPGASTDTQYF.

The chain has TRBV5-1 and TRBJ2-7; D ambiguous. V was pared by 0 bases and J by 2 bases, with 12 bases between. This CDR3 is 15 amino acids long. Germline CDR1 and CDR2: SGHRS and YFSETQ. This chain's CDR3 is CASSLEIEAAYEQYF. The CDR3 nucleotides are TGCGCCAGCAGCTTGGAAATCGAAGCAGCCTACGAGCAGTACTTC.

The gene calls are TRBV28 and TRBJ1-1; no firm D call. The CDR3 extends over 12 amino acids. CDR1 is MDHEN and CDR2 is SYDVKM in the germline V gene. V lost 5 bases and J lost 2, with 6 bases in between. The CDR3 protein is CASSPFNTEAFF. CDR3 bases: TGTGCCAGCAGTCCATTTAACACTGAAGCTTTCTTT.

The chain links TRBV5-1 to TRBJ2-3; possibly TRBD2 for D (6 bases). Germline V gene sequence: CDR1 SGHRS, CDR2 YFSETQ. CDR3 size: 18 residues. The germline V and J ends were trimmed by 0 bases and 1 base, with 18 bases remaining between them. CDR3 in DNA: TGCGCCAGCAGCTTGGGGACCCGGGGCCGCGGGGGCACAGATACGCAGTATTTT. Amino acids: CASSLGTRGRGGTDTQYF.

The V call is TRBV7-3, the J call TRBJ2-7; 7 nucleotides match TRBD1. The germline CDR1 and CDR2 sequences are SGHTA and FQGTGA. V gave up 3 bases and J gave up 3 bases; unmatched junction bases: 8. The CDR3 covers 15 residues. CDR3 sequence reads: CASSLGPGQLYEQYF. For the CDR3, the DNA is TGTGCCAGCAGCTTGGGACCGGGACAGCTCTACGAGCAGTACTTC.

The chain joins TRBV6-6 to TRBJ2-7, with D perhaps given as TRBD1 or TRBD2 (5 bases each). Germline V gene lookup returns CDR1 MNHNY and CDR2 SVGAGI (reference sequence). CDR3 length: 16 amino acids. The ends were cut back, 5 bases at V and 1 base at J, with 18 bases in the middle. CDR3 in amino acids: CASSTRGGKRSYEQYF. The CDR3 bases are TGTGCCAGCAGTACCCGGGGCGGTAAGCGTTCCTACGAGCAGTACTTC.

V and J are TRBV13 and TRBJ1-1; 12 bases map to TRBD1. The CDR3 consists of 17 residues. In germline, CDR1 is PRHDT, CDR2 FYEKMQ (reference sequence). V lost 5 bases and J lost 4; bases outside the gene matches: 11. CDR3 amino acids: CASSTRDRGHRSTEAFF. The CDR3 DNA follows: TGTGCCAGCAGCACCAGGGACAGGGGGCATAGGAGCACTGAAGCTTTCTTT.

The chain carries TRBV10-3 and TRBJ2-7, with 9 positions matching TRBD2. In germline, CDR1 is ENHRY, CDR2 SYGVKD. Losses at the gene ends were 5 bases for V and 2 bases for J; bases not matched to a gene: 4. The CDR3 consists of 14 residues. The CDR3 region is CAISSAGGPYEQYF. For the CDR3, the DNA is TGTGCCATCAGTTCAGCGGGAGGCCCCTACGAGCAGTACTTC.

At least ten counts were recorded for this clone. The CDR3 DNA is TGTGCCTGGAGCCGACAGTACACAGATACGCAGTATTTT. Translation gives CAWSRQYTDTQYF. This sequence joins TRBV30 and TRBJ2-3, with a possible D match to TRBD1 (5 bases). This CDR3 comprises 13 residues. The V gene lost 3 bases and the J gene lost 2 bases, with 9 bases spanning the gap. CDR1 GTSNPN and CDR2 SVGIG come from the germline V gene (reference sequence).